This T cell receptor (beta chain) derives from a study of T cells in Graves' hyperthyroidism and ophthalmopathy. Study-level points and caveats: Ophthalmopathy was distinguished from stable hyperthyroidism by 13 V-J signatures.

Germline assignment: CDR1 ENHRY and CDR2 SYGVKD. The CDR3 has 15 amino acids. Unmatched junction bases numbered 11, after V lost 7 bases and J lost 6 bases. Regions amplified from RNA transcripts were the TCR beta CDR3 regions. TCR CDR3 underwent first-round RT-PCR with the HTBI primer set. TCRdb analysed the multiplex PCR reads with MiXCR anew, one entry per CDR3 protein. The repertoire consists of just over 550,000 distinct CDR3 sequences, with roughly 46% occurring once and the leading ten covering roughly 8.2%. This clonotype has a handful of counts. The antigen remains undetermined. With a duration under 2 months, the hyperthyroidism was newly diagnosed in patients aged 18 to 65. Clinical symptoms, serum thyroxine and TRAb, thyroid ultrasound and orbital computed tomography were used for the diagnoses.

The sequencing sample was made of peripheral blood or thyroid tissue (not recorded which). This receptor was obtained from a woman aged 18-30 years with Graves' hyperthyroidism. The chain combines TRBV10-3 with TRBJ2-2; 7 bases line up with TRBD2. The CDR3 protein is CAIKESGKGAGELFF. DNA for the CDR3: TGTGCCATCAAAGAAAGCGGGAAAGGGGCCGGGGAGCTGTTTTTT.